This TCR beta chain was identified during a study of cytomegalovirus exposure and HLA in healthy donors (TCRdb year 2017). For context, the study as a whole: An earlier analysis of approximately 600 of the donors reported 250 to 350 Gb of sequence data and 117 million unique TCR beta sequences from about 200 million T cells. The number of typed donors differed by locus: about 620-640 for A, B, C, DRB1 and DQB1; 522 for DQA1; over 600 for DPA1; and roughly 490 for DPB1. Every repertoire in the discovery cohort had been generated on one and the same sequencing platform. About 330 gigabases of sequencing data and around 80 million unique TCR sequences made up an early release that covered 500 to 650 HLA-typed donors. In a later analysis, previously published TCR beta repertoires from several hundred donors were re-analyzed and high-resolution HLA genotyping was added so that TCR occurrence patterns could be studied. Roughly 5 DR-DQ haplotypes were handled as single units for association and clustering, since linkage in the cohort was strong. Donor age, sex, ethnicity and CMV serostatus were collected together with the repertoire data. A separate validation cohort of roughly 110 different subjects was used in addition to the approximately 640-subject first cohort. The T cell repertoires of several hundred subjects were profiled by immunosequencing and related to cytomegalovirus serostatus. The study was designed to test whether signatures of past pathogen exposure could be identified by cataloging public T cell receptors. Of the 350 to 450 genotyped donors, approximately 83% fell in the genetic ancestry cluster associated with self-reported Caucasian donors. An earlier analysis of around 640 of the donors used high-throughput TCR beta sequencing to judge whether each TCR beta V gene segment behaved as functional or pseudogenic. A later genetic analysis used genome-wide SNP genotypes for about three fifths of the 666 donors, treating that subset as a discovery cohort. Class I and class II HLA loci were covered by the typing at four-digit resolution. The later analysis used no new phenotypic data to find candidate immune exposures, relying instead on TCR beta sequences and their occurrence across donors. Across around 400 genotyped donors of the cohort, an average of approximately 240,000 unique TCR beta nucleotide sequences per donor were sequenced, and around 20% of those sequences were non-productive. The study combined high-throughput TCR immunosequencing, statistical association of individual TCRs with disease status, and machine learning to predict cytomegalovirus infection status.

Libraries came from the immunoSEQ multiplex PCR assay. For the multiplex PCR, a mixture combining 60 forward primers for TCR Vbeta segments and 13 reverse primers for TCR Jbeta segments was used. The CDR3 region of rearranged TCR beta genes was amplified from genomic DNA with a multiplex PCR assay. The amplified TCR beta libraries were sequenced on the Illumina HiSeq System as 87-base-pair reads. Under the source paper's analysis protocol: In a later analysis, some 80 million unique TCR beta chains were counted across the approximately 640 repertoires, and around 10 million of these chains were shared by at least two donors. A nearest-neighbor algorithm error-corrected the raw reads and collapsed the reads into unique sequences, merging closely related sequences to remove PCR and sequencing errors. V, D and J gene segments were assigned by aligning CDR3 sequences to IMGT reference sequences. For a sequence to be retained, a match of at least six nucleotides to both a V gene segment and a J gene segment was required. A rearrangement was called productive if the CDR3 had no stop codons and remained in frame with V and J, and every other rearrangement was called non-productive. CDR3 was defined by IMGT convention, running from the second conserved V-encoded cysteine to the conserved J-encoded phenylalanine. The earlier analysis of some 600 of the donors excluded sequences that lacked an unambiguous match to a single V gene segment. In an earlier analysis of around 600 of the donors, V segments were called functional above 56.7% productive rearrangements and were called segregating when the between-donor standard deviation exceeded 5%. To diagnose cytomegalovirus status from the catalog of TCR beta chain sequences, a statistical classification framework was built. A later analysis assigned V and J genes by comparing TCR nucleotide sequences with IMGT/GENE-DB human TR gene sequences. A later analysis assigned CDR3 sequences and most-parsimonious VDJ recombination scenarios with the TCRdist pipeline. In a later analysis, each TCR beta chain was defined by its CDR3 amino acid sequence together with its V-gene family, and reads without a unique V-gene family were excluded. As a way to deal with suspected cross-contamination and a sequencing artifact, a later analysis dropped under 600 nucleotide sequences that were highly shared and had low generation probability. A later analysis calculated a clonal expansion index for each public chain from normalized within-repertoire ranks of inferred template counts. A later analysis computed generation probabilities with a VDJ recombination model fitted to out-of-frame rearrangements, and checked the results against IGoR. A later analysis scored TCR-TCR, TCR-HLA and TCR-CMV co-occurrence with hypergeometric tests, applying a repertoire-size bias correction to TCR pairs. False discovery rates were estimated in a later analysis by permuting HLA or CMV assignments 20 times. In a later analysis, co-occurring TCRs were grouped with DBSCAN, and TCRdist sequence similarity was added when clustering was performed within HLA-allele-positive subsets. Repertoires with fewer than 30,000 or more than 120,000 public chains, plus five repertoires with anomalous nucleotide sharing, were excluded from co-occurrence clustering. TCRdb obtained this table from immuneACCESS and retained in-frame rearrangements with V and J assigned. These tables miss some clones; where compared with another copy, unresolved V genes account for less than half of the shortfall, and the remainder is unexplained. V and J calls and clone size follow that table, whereas D and trimming were derived from the DNA. This sample gives some 130,000 clones in total; about 80% of them show up just once. The ten largest clones add up to 3.3% of the sample.

The cohort comprised several hundred healthy bone marrow donors. At the time of sampling, all cohort members were nominally healthy, though unrecorded immune exposures were likely present. The donor tested CMV seronegative and was one of the 352 seronegative cohort members. Each donor provided a peripheral blood sample, and peripheral blood mononuclear cells were used for TCR beta sequencing. The Qiagen DNeasy Blood Extraction Kit was used to extract genomic DNA from the blood cell samples. General findings and caveats noted by the study authors: Seventeen rarely observed V segments, including chromosome 9 orphons, were excluded from the earlier analysis of about 600 of the donors because counts were too low. A further reported finding was that TCR beta sequences accurately predicted the HLA-A and HLA-B alleles for most subjects in the first cohort. The authors suggested that the approach could potentially be extended to other disease states and immunological phenotypes. In a later genetic analysis, fewer N-insertions in productive TCRs were reported among donors in an Asian-associated ancestry cluster than the roughly 700-donor mean. Correlated functional status among segregating V segments might reflect linkage disequilibrium, but an unknown experimental factor could not be ruled out. According to a later analysis, most CMV-associated TCR beta chains appeared to be HLA-restricted, and the HLA associations seemed to be driven largely by CMV exposure. In an earlier analysis of a few hundred of the donors, most TCR beta V segments were observed in productive rearrangements about 90% or about 30% of the time, broadly matching IMGT annotations. Compared with equally common non-associated chains, HLA-associated TCR beta chains in a later analysis were more clonally expanded and had lower generation probabilities. This cohort had only TCR beta chains sequenced, and the lack of alpha or paired-chain data limited which features could be detected. At a false discovery rate of 0.05, a later analysis linked roughly 17,000 TCR beta sequences to specific HLA alleles. Across donors, most TCR sequences were observed very rarely, whereas some public TCRs were present in many individuals. The study listed approximately 160 TCR beta chains as associated with cytomegalovirus. Because HLA typing was unavailable for some donors at each locus, only the typed subset was used in association tests. When HLA alleles, especially DR and DQ, strongly co-occurred, TCR associations were difficult to assign to individual alleles. The only immune exposure information available for the cohort was CMV serostatus. Cytomegalovirus status was reported to be diagnosed by the classifier with high specificity and sensitivity in both the original and validation cohorts. In a later analysis, TCR association rates were found to vary across HLA loci, with the most associated TCRs seen for DRB1 alleles and the fewest for HLA-C alleles. A later analysis reported that several top co-occurrence clusters appeared linked to parvovirus B19, influenza, CMV and Epstein-Barr virus. Sequencing depth was assumed to be roughly uniform across donors in the presence/absence analyses, though that assumption may not hold. A few of the identified cytomegalovirus-associated TCR beta chains were confirmed in vitro to be specific for cytomegalovirus antigens. A later genetic analysis associated a missense DCLRE1C variant with V-gene and J-gene trimming of TCR beta chains, and an independent cohort replicated the association. A cluster of highly shared sequence variants was judged likely to represent a technical artifact of the sequencing pipeline.

With respect to this clone: Its recognized antigen is unknown. The sample holds no much larger clone one base away, and base qualities are not on file.

The sample comprised PBMCs. This TCR derives from a male donor in good health and CMV-seronegative.

The DNA sequence is TGCGCCAGCAGCCAAGATTATGAGGGAGGGAGGACCCAGCATTTT. Translated, this gives CASSQDYEGGRTQHF. The chain links TRBV4-3 with TRBJ1-5; no D gene can be assigned with confidence. As encoded in the germline V gene, CDR1 is LGHNA while CDR2 is YSLEER. V is cut by 0 bases and J by 11 bases, and the space between the germline ends is 17 bases. Its CDR3 holds 15 amino acids, cysteine through phenylalanine. Of all the DNA, just the CDR3 is kept, 45 bases in frame from base 1.